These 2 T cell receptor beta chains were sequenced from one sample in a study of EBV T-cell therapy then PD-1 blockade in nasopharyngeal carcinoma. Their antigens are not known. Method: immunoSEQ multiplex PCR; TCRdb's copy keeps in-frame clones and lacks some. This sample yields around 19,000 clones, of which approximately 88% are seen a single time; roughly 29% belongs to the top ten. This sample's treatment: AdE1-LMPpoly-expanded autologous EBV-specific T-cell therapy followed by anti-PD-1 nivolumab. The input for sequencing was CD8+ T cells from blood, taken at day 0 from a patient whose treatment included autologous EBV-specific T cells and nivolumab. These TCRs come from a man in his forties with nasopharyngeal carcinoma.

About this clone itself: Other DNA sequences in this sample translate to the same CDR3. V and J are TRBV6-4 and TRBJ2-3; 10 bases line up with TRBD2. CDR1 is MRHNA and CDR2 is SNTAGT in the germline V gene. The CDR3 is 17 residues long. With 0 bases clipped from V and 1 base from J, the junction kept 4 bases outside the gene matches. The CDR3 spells CASSDSTSGGGTDTQYF. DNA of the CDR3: TGTGCCAGCAGTGACTCGACCAGCGGGGGGGGCACAGATACGCAGTATTTT.

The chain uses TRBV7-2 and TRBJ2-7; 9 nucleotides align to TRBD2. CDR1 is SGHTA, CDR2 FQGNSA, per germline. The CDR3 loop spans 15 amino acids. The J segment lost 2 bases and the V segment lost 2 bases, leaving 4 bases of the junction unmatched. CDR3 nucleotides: TGTGCCAGCAGCTTAAGCGGGGGGCTCACCTACGAGCAGTACTTC. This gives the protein CASSLSGGLTYEQYF.